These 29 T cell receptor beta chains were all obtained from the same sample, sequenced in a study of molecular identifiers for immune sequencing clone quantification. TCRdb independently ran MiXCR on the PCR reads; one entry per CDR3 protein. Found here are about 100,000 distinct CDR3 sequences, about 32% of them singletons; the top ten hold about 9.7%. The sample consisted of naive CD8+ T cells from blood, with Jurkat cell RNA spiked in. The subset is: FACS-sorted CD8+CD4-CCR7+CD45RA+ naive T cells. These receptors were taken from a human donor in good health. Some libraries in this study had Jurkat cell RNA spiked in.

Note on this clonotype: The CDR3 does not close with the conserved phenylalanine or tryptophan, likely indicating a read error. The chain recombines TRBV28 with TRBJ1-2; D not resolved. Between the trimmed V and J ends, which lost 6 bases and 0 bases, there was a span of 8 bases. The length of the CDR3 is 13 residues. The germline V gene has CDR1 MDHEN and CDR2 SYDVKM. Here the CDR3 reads CASSQRANYGYTI. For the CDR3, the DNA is TGTGCCAGCAGCCAAAGAGCTAACTATGGCTACACCATC.

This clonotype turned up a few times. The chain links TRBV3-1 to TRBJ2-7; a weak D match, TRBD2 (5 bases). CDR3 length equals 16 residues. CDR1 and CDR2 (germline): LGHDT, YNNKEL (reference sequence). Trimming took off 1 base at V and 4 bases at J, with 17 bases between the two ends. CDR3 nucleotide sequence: TGTGCCAGCAGCCAAGGAATAGCCGGGATGGAATACGAGCAGTACTTC. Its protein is CASSQGIAGMEYEQYF.

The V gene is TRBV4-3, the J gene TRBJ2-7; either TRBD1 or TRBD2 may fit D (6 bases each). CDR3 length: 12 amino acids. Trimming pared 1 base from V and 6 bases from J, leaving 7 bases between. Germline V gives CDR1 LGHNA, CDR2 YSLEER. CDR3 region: CASSQGGAEQYF. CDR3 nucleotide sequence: TGCGCCAGCAGCCAAGGGGGGGCCGAGCAGTACTTC.

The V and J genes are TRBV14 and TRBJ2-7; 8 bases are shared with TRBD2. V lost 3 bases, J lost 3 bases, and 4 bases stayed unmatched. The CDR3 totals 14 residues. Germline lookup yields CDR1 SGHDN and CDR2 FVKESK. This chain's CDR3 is CASSHAGGVYEQYF. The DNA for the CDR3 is TGTGCCAGCAGCCATGCGGGGGGAGTCTACGAGCAGTACTTC.

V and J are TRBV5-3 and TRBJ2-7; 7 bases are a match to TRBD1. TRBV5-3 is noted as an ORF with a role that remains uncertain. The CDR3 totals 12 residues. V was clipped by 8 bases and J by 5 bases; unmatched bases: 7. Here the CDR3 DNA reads TGTGCCAGCAGCAACAGGGGTAACGAGCAGTACTTC. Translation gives CASSNRGNEQYF.

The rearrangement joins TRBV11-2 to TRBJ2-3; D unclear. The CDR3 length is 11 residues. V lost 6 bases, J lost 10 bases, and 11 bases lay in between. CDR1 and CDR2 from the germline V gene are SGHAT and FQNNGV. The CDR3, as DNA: TGTGCCAGCAGTTCAGGTCCCGCGCAGTATTTT. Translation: CASSSGPAQYF.

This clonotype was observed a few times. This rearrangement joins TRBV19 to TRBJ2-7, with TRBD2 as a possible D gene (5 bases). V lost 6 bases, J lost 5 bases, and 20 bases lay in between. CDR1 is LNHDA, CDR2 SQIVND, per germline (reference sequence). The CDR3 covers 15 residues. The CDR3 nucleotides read TGTGCCAGTAGCAAGACGCGGGCCATCGGTGACGAGCAGTACTTC. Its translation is CASSKTRAIGDEQYF.

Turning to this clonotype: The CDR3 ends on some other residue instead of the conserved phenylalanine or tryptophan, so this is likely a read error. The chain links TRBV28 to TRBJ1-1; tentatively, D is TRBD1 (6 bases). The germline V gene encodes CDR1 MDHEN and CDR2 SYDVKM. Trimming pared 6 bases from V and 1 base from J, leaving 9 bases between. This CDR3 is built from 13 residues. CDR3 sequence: CASSLRGNTEAFY. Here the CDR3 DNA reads TGTGCCAGCAGCCTCAGGGGGAACACTGAAGCTTTCTAT.

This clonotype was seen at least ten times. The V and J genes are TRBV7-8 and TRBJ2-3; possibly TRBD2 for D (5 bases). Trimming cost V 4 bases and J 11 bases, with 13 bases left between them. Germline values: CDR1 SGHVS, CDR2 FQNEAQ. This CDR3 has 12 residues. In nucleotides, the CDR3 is TGTGCCAGCAGCTCGGACGCCGCGGGGCAGTATTTT. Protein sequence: CASSSDAAGQYF.

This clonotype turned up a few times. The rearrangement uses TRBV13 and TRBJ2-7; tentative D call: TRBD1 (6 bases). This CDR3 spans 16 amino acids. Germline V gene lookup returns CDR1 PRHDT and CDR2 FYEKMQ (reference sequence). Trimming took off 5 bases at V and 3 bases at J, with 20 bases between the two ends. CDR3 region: CASSLRGWSSFYEQYF. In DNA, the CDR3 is TGTGCCAGCAGCCTCAGGGGATGGTCCTCTTTCTACGAGCAGTACTTC.

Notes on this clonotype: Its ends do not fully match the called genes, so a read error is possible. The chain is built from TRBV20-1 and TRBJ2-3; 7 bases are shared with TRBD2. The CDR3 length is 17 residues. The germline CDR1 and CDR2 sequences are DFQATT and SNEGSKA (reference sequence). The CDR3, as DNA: TGCAGTGCTGCCACCCCCATTACTAGCGTCTTCCCAGATTCGCAGTATTTT. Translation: CSAATPITSVFPDSQYF.

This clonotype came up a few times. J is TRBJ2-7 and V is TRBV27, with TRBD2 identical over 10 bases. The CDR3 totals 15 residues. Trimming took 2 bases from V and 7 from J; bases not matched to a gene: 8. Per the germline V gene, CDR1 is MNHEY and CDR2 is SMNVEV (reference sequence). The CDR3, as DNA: TGTGCCAGCAGTTTACGGCTAGCGGGAGTAGGTGAGCAGTACTTC. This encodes CASSLRLAGVGEQYF.

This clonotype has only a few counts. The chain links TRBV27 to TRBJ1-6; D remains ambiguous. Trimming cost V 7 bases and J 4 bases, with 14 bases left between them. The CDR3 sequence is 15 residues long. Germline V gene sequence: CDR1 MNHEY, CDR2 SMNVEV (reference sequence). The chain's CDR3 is CASNVRSPYNSPLHF. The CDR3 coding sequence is TGTGCCAGCAACGTACGGAGCCCTTATAATTCACCCCTCCACTTT.

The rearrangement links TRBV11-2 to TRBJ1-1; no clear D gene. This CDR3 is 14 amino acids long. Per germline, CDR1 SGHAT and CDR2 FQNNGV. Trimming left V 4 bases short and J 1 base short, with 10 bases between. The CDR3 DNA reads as TGTGCCAGCAGCTCAGGTGAGGGGAACACTGAAGCTTTCTTT. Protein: CASSSGEGNTEAFF.

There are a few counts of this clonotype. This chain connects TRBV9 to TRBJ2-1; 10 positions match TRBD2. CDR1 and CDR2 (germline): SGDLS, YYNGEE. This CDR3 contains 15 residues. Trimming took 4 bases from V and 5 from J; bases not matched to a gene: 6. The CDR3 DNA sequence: TGTGCCAGCAGCTTAAGACTAGCGGGCAACAATGAGCAGTTCTTC. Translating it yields CASSLRLAGNNEQFF.

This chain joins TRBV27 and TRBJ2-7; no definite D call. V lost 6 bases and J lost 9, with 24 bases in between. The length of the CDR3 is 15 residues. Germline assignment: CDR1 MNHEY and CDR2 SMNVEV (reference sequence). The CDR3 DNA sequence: TGTGCCAGCAGGGTCCAGCTTACTCTTGCTGGCGCGCAGTACTTC. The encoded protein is CASRVQLTLAGAQYF.

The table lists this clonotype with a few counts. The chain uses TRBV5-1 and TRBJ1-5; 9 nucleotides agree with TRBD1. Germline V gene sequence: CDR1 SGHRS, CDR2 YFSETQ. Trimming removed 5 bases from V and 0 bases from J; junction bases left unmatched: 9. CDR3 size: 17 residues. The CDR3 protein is CASSPGQGPYSNQPQHF. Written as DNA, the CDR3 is TGCGCCAGCAGTCCGGGACAGGGACCTTATAGCAATCAGCCCCAGCATTTT.

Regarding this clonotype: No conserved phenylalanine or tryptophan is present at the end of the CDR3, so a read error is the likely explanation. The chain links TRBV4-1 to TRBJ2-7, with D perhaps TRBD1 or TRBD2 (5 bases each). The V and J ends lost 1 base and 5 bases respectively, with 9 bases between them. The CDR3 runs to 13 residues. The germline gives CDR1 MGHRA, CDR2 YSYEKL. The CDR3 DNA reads TGCGCCAGCAGCCAAGCCCGGGGCCACGAGCAGTACATC. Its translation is CASSQARGHEQYI.

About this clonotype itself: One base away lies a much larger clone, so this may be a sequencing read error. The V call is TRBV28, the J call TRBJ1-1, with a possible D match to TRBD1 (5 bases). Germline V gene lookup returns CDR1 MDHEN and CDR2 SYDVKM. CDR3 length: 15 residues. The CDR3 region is CASSPPTEMNTAAFF. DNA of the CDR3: TGTGCCAGCAGCCCGCCGACAGAAATGAACACTGCAGCTTTCTTT.

CDR3 residues: CASSLPGGRSEQFF. The CDR3 DNA reads TGTGCCAGCAGCTTACCAGGGGGCCGCAGTGAGCAGTTCTTC. The chain recombines TRBV7-9 with TRBJ2-1; 8 bases are a match to TRBD1. J was trimmed by 9 bases and V by 2 bases; bases with no gene match: 6. CDR1 and CDR2 from the germline V gene are SEHNR and FQNEAQ (reference sequence). This CDR3 is built from 14 residues. Looking up the rest from reference TRBV7-9 and TRBJ2-1 gives the full variable domain: DTGVSQNPRHKITKRGQNVTFRCDPISEHNRLYWYRQTLGQGPEFLTYFQNEAQLEKSRLLSDRFSAERPKGSFSTLEIQRTEQGDSAMYLCASSLPGGRSEQFFGPGTRLTVL.

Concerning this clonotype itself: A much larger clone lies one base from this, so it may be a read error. CDR3 residues: CGSRYPTGALGTDTQYF. The CDR3 DNA follows: TGTGGCAGCAGGTACCCGACAGGGGCGCTGGGCACAGATACGCAGTATTTT. This chain connects TRBV28 to TRBJ2-3; 8 positions match TRBD1. CDR1 and CDR2 (germline): MDHEN, SYDVKM. The CDR3 spans 17 residues.

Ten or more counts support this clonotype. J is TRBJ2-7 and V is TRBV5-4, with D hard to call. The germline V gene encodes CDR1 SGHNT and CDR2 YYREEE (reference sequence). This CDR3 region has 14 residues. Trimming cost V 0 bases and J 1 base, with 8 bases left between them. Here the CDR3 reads CASSLGDKSYEQYF. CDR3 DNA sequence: TGTGCCAGCAGCTTGGGTGACAAGTCCTACGAGCAGTACTTC.

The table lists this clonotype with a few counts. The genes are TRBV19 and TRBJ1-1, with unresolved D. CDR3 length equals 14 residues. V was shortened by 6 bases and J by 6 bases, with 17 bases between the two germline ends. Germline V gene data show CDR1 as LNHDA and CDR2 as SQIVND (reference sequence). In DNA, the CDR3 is TGTGCCAGTAGCATCCCCACCCTGCTCGCTGAAGCTTTCTTT. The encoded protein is CASSIPTLLAEAFF.

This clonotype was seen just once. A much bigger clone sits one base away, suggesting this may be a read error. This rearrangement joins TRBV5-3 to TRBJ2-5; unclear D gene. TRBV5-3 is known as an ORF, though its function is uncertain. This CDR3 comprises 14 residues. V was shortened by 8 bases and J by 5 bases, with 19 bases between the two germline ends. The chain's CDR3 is CASSYWPGLETQYF. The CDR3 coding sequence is TGTGCCAGCAGTTACTGGCCGGGCCTCGAGACCCAGTACTTC.

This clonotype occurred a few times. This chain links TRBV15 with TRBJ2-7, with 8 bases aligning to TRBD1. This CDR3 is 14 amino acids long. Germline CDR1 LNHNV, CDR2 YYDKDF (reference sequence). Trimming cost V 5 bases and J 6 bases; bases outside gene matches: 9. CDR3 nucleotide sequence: TGTGCCACCAGCCACGACAGGGGTAGTGGCGAGCAGTACTTC. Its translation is CATSHDRGSGEQYF.

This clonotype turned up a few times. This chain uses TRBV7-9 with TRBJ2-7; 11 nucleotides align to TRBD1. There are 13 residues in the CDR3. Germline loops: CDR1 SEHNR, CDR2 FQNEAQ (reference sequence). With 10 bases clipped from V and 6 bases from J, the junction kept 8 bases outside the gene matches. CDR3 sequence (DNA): TGTGCCACGGCCGGGACAGGGGGAGGCGAGCAGTACTTC. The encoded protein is CATAGTGGGEQYF.

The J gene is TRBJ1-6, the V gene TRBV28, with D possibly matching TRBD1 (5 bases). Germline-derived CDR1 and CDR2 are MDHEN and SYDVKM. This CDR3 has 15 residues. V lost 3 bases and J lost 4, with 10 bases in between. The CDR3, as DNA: TGTGCCAGCAGTTTGCCCAGGGATTATAATTCACCCCTCCACTTT. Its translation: CASSLPRDYNSPLHF.

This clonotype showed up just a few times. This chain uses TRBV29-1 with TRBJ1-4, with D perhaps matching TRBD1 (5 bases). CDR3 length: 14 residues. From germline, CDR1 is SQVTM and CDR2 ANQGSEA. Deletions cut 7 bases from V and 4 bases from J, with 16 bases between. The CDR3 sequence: CSARSGGLNEKLFF. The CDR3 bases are TGCAGCGCCAGGTCGGGGGGACTTAATGAAAAACTGTTTTTT.

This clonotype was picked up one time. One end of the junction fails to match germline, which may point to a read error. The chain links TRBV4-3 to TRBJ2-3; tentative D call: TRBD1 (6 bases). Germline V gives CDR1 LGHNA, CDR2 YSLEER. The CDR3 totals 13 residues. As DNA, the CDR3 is TGCGCCAGCAGCCGCCAAGGGGGAGATACGCAGTGTTTT. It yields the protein CASSRQGGDTQCF.